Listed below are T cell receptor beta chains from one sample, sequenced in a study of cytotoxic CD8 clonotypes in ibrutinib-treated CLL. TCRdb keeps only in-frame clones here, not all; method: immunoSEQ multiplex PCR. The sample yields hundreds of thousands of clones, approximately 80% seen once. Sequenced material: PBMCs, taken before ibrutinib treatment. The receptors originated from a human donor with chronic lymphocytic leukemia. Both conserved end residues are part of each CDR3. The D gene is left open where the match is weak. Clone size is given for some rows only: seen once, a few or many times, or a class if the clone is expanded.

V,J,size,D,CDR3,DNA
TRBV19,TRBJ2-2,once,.,CASRIGGDTGELFF,TGTGCCAGTAGGATCGGAGGGGACACCGGGGAGCTGTTTTTT
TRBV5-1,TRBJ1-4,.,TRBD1,CASSLEGAGEKLFF,TGCGCCAGCAGCTTGGAGGGGGCAGGAGAAAAACTGTTTTTT
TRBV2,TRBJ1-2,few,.,CASRFSTLNYGYTF,TGTGCCAGCAGATTCAGTACTCTTAACTATGGCTACACCTTC
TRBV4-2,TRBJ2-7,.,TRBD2,CASSPSVAGGRHEQYF,TGTGCCAGCAGCCCATCCGTAGCGGGAGGCCGGCACGAGCAGTACTTC
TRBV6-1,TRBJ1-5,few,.,CASRRNRPNQPQHF,TGTGCCAGCAGGAGAAACAGACCCAATCAGCCCCAGCATTTT
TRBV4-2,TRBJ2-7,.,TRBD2,CASSPGLVSYEQYF,TGTGCCAGCAGCCCCGGACTAGTATCCTACGAGCAGTACTTC
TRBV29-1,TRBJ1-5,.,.,CSVVVSGPDQPQHF,TGCAGCGTTGTTGTATCAGGGCCCGATCAGCCCCAGCATTTT
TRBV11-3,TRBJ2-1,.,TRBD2,CASSLDNSGSSYNEQFF,TGTGCCAGCAGCTTAGACAATAGCGGGAGCTCCTACAATGAGCAGTTCTTC
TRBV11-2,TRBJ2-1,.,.,CASSLGGQPQGRQFF,TGTGCCAGCAGCTTAGGAGGCCAGCCCCAAGGACGACAGTTCTTC
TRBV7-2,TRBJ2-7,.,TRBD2,CASSSTSGGSYEQYF,TGTGCCAGCAGCTCAACTAGCGGGGGCTCCTACGAGCAGTACTTC
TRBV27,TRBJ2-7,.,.,CASSLQGGGTYEQYF,TGTGCCAGCAGCCTGCAGGGTGGAGGGACCTACGAGCAGTACTTC
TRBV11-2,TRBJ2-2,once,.,CASSLVRGEAGELFF,TGTGCCAGCAGCTTAGTCCGGGGTGAGGCCGGGGAGCTGTTTTTT
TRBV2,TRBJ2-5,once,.,CASSGVTQYF,TGTGCCAGCTCCGGAGTGACCCAGTACTTC
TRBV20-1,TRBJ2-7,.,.,CSARPEYEQYF,TGCAGTGCTAGACCTGAATACGAGCAGTACTTC
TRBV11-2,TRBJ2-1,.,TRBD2,CASSLEIAGVNEQFF,TGTGCCAGCAGCTTAGAAATAGCGGGAGTCAATGAGCAGTTCTTC
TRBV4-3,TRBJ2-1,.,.,CASSQDVLSHNEQFF,TGCGCCAGCAGCCAAGATGTTCTCTCGCACAATGAGCAGTTCTTC
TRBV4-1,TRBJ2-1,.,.,CASSRTTGGQLYNEQFF,TGCGCCAGCAGCCGTACAACAGGAGGTCAGCTCTACAATGAGCAGTTCTTC
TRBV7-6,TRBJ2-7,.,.,CASSSGLKPYEQYF,TGTGCCAGCAGCTCCGGACTGAAACCCTACGAGCAGTACTTC
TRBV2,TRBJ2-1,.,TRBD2,CASSGVAGGPVGNEQFF,TGTGCCAGCAGTGGCGTAGCGGGAGGGCCGGTGGGAAATGAGCAGTTCTTC
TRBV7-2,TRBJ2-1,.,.,CASSYPRGQLPYNEQFF,TGTGCCAGCAGCTACCCCCGAGGACAGCTCCCGTACAATGAGCAGTTCTTC
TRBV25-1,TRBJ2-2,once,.,CASSESPRPGELFF,TGTGCCAGCAGTGAGTCCCCCCGCCCCGGGGAGCTGTTTTTT
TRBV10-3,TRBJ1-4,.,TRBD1,CATRDRGSLNEKLFF,TGTGCCACACGGGACAGGGGGAGCCTTAATGAAAAACTGTTTTTT
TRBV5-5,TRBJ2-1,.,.,CASSWGSASDEQFF,TGTGCCAGCAGCTGGGGATCGGCTAGCGATGAGCAGTTCTTC
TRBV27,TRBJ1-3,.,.,CASSLYSDGNTIYF,TGTGCCAGCAGTTTATACAGCGACGGAAACACCATATATTTT
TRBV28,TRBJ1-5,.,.,CASNPLRGWRGDQPQHF,TGTGCCAGCAACCCTCTGCGGGGATGGCGAGGGGACCAGCCCCAGCATTTT
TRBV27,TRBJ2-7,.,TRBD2,CASSISGAVYEQYF,TGTGCCAGCAGTATAAGCGGGGCCGTCTACGAGCAGTACTTC
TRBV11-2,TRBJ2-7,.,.,CASSLEVQYF,TGTGCCAGCAGCTTAGAGGTGCAGTACTTC
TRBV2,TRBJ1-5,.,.,CASKLGFNQPQHF,TGTGCCAGCAAGCTGGGATTCAATCAGCCCCAGCATTTT
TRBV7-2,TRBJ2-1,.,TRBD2,CASSQTTSGSMNEQFF,TGTGCCAGCAGCCAGACCACTAGCGGGAGTATGAATGAGCAGTTCTTC
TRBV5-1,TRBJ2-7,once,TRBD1,CASSSGTGYEQYF,TGCGCCAGCAGCTCGGGGACAGGGTACGAGCAGTACTTC
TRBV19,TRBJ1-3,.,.,CASPGTSGNTIYF,TGTGCCAGTCCAGGGACAAGTGGAAACACCATATATTTT
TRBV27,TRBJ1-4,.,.,CASTSGHVTNEKLFF,TGTGCCAGCACCTCGGGACATGTCACTAATGAAAAACTGTTTTTT
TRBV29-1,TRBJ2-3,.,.,CSVVRGATSGDTQYF,TGCAGCGTTGTGAGAGGGGCTACATCCGGAGATACGCAGTATTTT
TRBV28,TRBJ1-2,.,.,CASSSGGGSNYGYTF,TGTGCCAGCAGTTCCGGGGGGGGATCTAACTATGGCTACACCTTC
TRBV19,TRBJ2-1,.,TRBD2,CASSTSWGGYNEQFF,TGTGCCAGTAGTACCTCCTGGGGGGGATACAATGAGCAGTTCTTC
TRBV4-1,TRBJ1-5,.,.,CASSLFSNQPQHF,TGCGCCAGCAGCCTGTTTAGCAATCAGCCCCAGCATTTT
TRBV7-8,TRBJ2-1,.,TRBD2,CASSPTGGSGSSYNEQFF,TGTGCCAGCAGCCCGACGGGGGGGAGCGGGAGCTCCTACAATGAGCAGTTCTTC
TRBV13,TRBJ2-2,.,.,CASCEAANTGELFF,TGTGCCAGCTGTGAGGCGGCGAACACCGGGGAGCTGTTTTTT
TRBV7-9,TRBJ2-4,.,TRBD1,CASSPTGVAKNIQYF,TGTGCCAGCAGCCCGACAGGGGTAGCCAAAAACATTCAGTACTTC
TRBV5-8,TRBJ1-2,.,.,CASRLPPANYGYTF,TGTGCCAGCAGGCTCCCTCCGGCTAACTATGGCTACACCTTC
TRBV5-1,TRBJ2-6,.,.,CASSLPPGSGANVLTF,TGCGCCAGCAGCTTGCCCCCAGGGTCTGGGGCCAACGTCCTGACTTTC
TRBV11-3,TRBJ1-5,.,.,CASSLIDNRNPPDQPQHF,TGTGCCAGCAGCTTAATCGATAACAGGAATCCCCCCGATCAGCCCCAGCATTTT
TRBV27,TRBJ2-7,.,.,CASSDEARGYEQYF,TGTGCCAGCAGTGACGAAGCTAGAGGATACGAGCAGTACTTC
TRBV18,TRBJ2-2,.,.,CASSPPNMNTGELFF,TGTGCCAGCTCACCACCGAACATGAACACCGGGGAGCTGTTTTTT
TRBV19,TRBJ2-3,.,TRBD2,CASTSGTSGTDTQYF,TGTGCCAGTACATCCGGGACTAGCGGCACAGATACGCAGTATTTT
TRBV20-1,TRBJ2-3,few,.,CSARGYSSGYF,TGCAGTGCTAGAGGTTACTCATCTGGGTATTTT
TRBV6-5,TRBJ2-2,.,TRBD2,CASSYSRGRPGELFF,TGTGCCAGCAGTTACTCTCGCGGGAGGCCCGGGGAGCTGTTTTTT
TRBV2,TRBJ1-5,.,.,CASSVLGGIQPQHF,TGTGCCAGCAGTGTGCTCGGGGGGATTCAGCCCCAGCATTTT
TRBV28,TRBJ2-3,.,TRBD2,CASRLGLAGGPVTDTQYF,TGTGCCAGCAGACTTGGACTAGCGGGAGGGCCTGTCACAGATACGCAGTATTTT
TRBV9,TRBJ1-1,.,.,CASSLGTGRVNTEAFF,TGTGCCAGCAGCCTGGGGACCGGGCGCGTGAACACTGAAGCTTTCTTT
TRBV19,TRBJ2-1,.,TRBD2,CATLGREGINEQFF,TGTGCCACCCTCGGGCGGGAGGGGATCAATGAGCAGTTCTTC
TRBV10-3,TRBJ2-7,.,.,CATPSYEQYF,TGTGCCACCCCCTCCTACGAGCAGTACTTC
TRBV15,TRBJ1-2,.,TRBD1,CATGGQNYGYTF,TGTGCCACTGGGGGACAGAACTATGGCTACACCTTC
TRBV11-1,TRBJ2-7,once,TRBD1,CASSPYRDRVSYEQYF,TGTGCCAGCAGCCCGTACCGGGACAGGGTATCCTACGAGCAGTACTTC